Presented here are 4 T cell receptor beta chains from one specimen sequenced in a study of cytotoxic CD8 clonotypes in ibrutinib-treated CLL. Repertoires were generated with immunoSEQ multiplex PCR, while TCRdb's copy carries only in-frame clones and drops some. The sample has some 70,000 clones; less than 95% are singletons. The sequencing used PBMCs, collected after 12 months of ibrutinib treatment. The origin of the receptors is a human donor with chronic lymphocytic leukemia.

The chain combines TRBV19 with TRBJ2-3; no firm D call. V was cut by 6 bases and J by 0 bases, with 4 bases left in between. Germline-derived CDR1 and CDR2 are LNHDA and SQIVND (reference sequence). This CDR3 comprises 12 residues. CDR3 in DNA: TGTGCCAGTAGGAGTAGCACAGATACGCAGTATTTT. Protein product: CASRSSTDTQYF.

V and J are TRBV6-4 and TRBJ1-2; D is unresolved. The CDR3 consists of 15 residues. V dropped 0 bases and J dropped 3 bases, with 11 bases sitting between them. CDR1 MRHNA and CDR2 SNTAGT come from the germline V gene. As DNA, the CDR3 is TGTGCCAGCAGTGACTCGCCAGGAACTTACTATGGCTACACCTTC. Amino acid sequence: CASSDSPGTYYGYTF.

This chain joins TRBV7-8 and TRBJ1-1; TRBD1 agrees at 7 bases. V was pared by 5 bases and J by 1 base, with 10 bases of the junction left unmatched. The CDR3 extends over 16 amino acids. Looked up from germline, CDR1 is SGHVS and CDR2 is FQNEAQ. The CDR3 here is CASSPRRDSKNTEAFF. CDR3 DNA sequence: TGTGCCAGCAGCCCACGGCGGGACAGTAAGAACACTGAAGCTTTCTTT.

V usage is TRBV25-1 and J usage is TRBJ1-2; 7 bases are shared with TRBD1. With V trimmed by 6 bases and J by 5 bases, 6 bases remained unmatched. Per germline, CDR1 MGHDK and CDR2 SYGVNS. This CDR3 contains 13 residues. CDR3 sequence (DNA): TGTGCCAGCAGAGGACAGGCGGTTTATGGCTACACCTTC. Its protein is CASRGQAVYGYTF.